This passage covers 27 T cell receptor beta chains from one sample sequenced in a study of early T cells in non-severe SARS-CoV-2 infection. TCRdb re-called the 5' RACE reads through MiXCR, storing one row per CDR3 protein. Of some 41,000 distinct CDR3 sequences listed, about 25% are singletons. The sample here was whole blood, taken at baseline. The receptors come from an adult who was a healthcare worker with PCR-confirmed SARS-CoV-2 infection or an uninfected control (not recorded which).

This clonotype came up a few times. The chain couples TRBV20-1 to TRBJ2-7; D is ambiguous. V was trimmed by 3 bases and J by 4 bases, leaving 13 bases between them. This CDR3 spans 13 amino acids. Germline-derived CDR1 and CDR2 are DFQATT and SNEGSKA (reference sequence). The CDR3 loop is CSARAAAAYEQYF. The CDR3 DNA follows: TGCAGTGCTAGGGCGGCGGCAGCGTACGAGCAGTACTTC.

This clonotype has just a few counts. The chain has TRBV20-1 and TRBJ2-3, with unresolved D. Germline values: CDR1 DFQATT, CDR2 SNEGSKA (reference sequence). V lost 1 base to trimming and J lost 8 bases, with 7 bases between them. The CDR3 contains 11 residues. Here the CDR3 reads CSARVPSTQYF. The CDR3 DNA follows: TGCAGTGCTAGAGTACCGAGTACGCAGTATTTT.

The table lists this clonotype with a few counts. The genes are TRBV19 and TRBJ1-5; D is uncertain. CDR1 is LNHDA, CDR2 SQIVND, per germline (reference sequence). V lost 3 bases and J lost 0, with 9 bases in between. The CDR3 is 15 amino acids. The CDR3 DNA reads as TGTGCCAGTAGTATGCCAGGAGATAGCAATCAGCCCCAGCATTTT. Its protein is CASSMPGDSNQPQHF.

The gene calls are TRBV6-6 and TRBJ2-7; 8 nucleotides agree with TRBD1. The CDR3 is made up of 13 amino acids. V shed 6 bases, J shed 2 bases, and the junction held 3 bases outside the gene matches. Germline V gives CDR1 MNHNY, CDR2 SVGAGI (reference sequence). CDR3 bases: TGTGCCAGCAGGCCGGGACAGGCCTACGAGCAGTACTTC. Its translation is CASRPGQAYEQYF.

The chain is built from TRBV10-2 and TRBJ2-1; D ambiguous. V dropped 2 bases and J dropped 1 base, with 9 bases sitting between them. CDR1 and CDR2 (germline): WSHSY, SAAADI. This CDR3 spans 15 amino acids. CDR3: CASSEDAASYNEQFF. The CDR3 nucleotides read TGCGCCAGCAGTGAGGACGCCGCATCCTACAATGAGCAGTTCTTC.

The chain is built from TRBV11-2 and TRBJ2-2, with 8 bases that match TRBD1. This CDR3 region has 16 residues. Trimming took 1 base from V and 4 from J; bases not matched to a gene: 5. Germline V gives CDR1 SGHAT, CDR2 FQNNGV. The CDR3 protein is CASSLAGGVSTGELFF. In DNA, the CDR3 is TGTGCCAGCAGCTTAGCAGGGGGCGTTAGCACCGGGGAGCTGTTTTTT.

The genes are TRBV30 and TRBJ1-6; D is uncertain. Trimming removed 4 bases at V and 10 bases at J, with 14 bases between. There are 13 residues in the CDR3. CDR1 and CDR2 (germline): GTSNPN, SVGIG (reference sequence). The CDR3 protein is CAWTLGAESPLHF. In DNA form, the CDR3 reads TGTGCCTGGACATTGGGAGCTGAATCACCCCTCCACTTT.

The chain combines TRBV6-1 with TRBJ1-3, with a weak D call TRBD1 (5 bases). This CDR3 has 16 residues. Germline V gene sequence: CDR1 MNHNS, CDR2 SASEGT. V shed 6 bases and J shed 4 bases, with 19 bases lying between them. CDR3 loop: CASSPNRGAPGNTIYF. DNA of the CDR3: TGTGCCAGCAGCCCCAACCGAGGGGCACCAGGAAACACCATATATTTT.

This clonotype turned up a few times. The chain joins TRBV2 to TRBJ1-5; D gene unclear. V lost 4 bases, J lost 0 bases, and 7 bases lay in between. CDR1 and CDR2 from the germline V gene are SNHLY and FYNNEI. The CDR3 sequence is 14 residues long. The CDR3: CASSGQYSNQPQHF. The CDR3 bases are TGTGCCAGCAGTGGTCAATATAGCAATCAGCCCCAGCATTTT.

The chain is built from TRBV5-1 and TRBJ2-7; D not certain. The ends were cut back, 0 bases at V and 7 bases at J, with 8 bases in the middle. Germline lookup yields CDR1 SGHRS and CDR2 YFSETQ. The CDR3 is 12 residues long. DNA of the CDR3: TGCGCCAGCAGCTTGGTGGGAAGGGAGCAGTACTTC. The encoded protein is CASSLVGREQYF. The variable domain in full, with the rest retrieved from reference TRBV5-1 and TRBJ2-7, is KAGVTQTPRYLIKTRGQQVTLSCSPISGHRSVSWYQQTPGQGLQFLFEYFSETQRNKGNFPGRFSGRQFSNSRSEMNVSTLELGDSALYLCASSLVGREQYFGPGTRLTVT.

This clonotype was detected only a few times. The V call is TRBV20-1, the J call TRBJ1-1; D not certain. V was pared by 6 bases and J by 4 bases, with 15 bases between. This CDR3 has 13 residues. Germline assignment: CDR1 DFQATT and CDR2 SNEGSKA (reference sequence). CDR3 region: CSAPAPRSTEAFF. CDR3 nucleotide sequence: TGCAGTGCCCCCGCACCCCGTAGCACTGAAGCTTTCTTT.

The CDR3, as DNA: TGTGCCAGCAGTGCAGTTGCAGGGGACACCGGGGAGCTGTTTTTT. This gives the protein CASSAVAGDTGELFF. The rearrangement links TRBV2 to TRBJ2-2; TRBD1 might be the D (6 bases). V gave up 4 bases and J gave up 3 bases, with 12 bases separating them. This CDR3 contains 15 residues. The V gene's germline CDR1 is SNHLY and CDR2 FYNNEI.

There are a few counts of this clonotype. J is TRBJ2-7 and V is TRBV5-1, with D perhaps assigned TRBD1 or TRBD2 (5 bases each). The V gene lost 5 bases and the J gene lost 5 bases, with 17 bases spanning the gap. CDR1 is SGHRS, CDR2 YFSETQ, per germline. There are 14 residues in the CDR3. The CDR3 coding sequence is TGCGCCAGCAGGGACGGGACCGGTCTTAACGAGCAGTACTTC. The encoded protein is CASRDGTGLNEQYF. Full variable domain (remainder filled in from reference TRBV5-1 and TRBJ2-7): KAGVTQTPRYLIKTRGQQVTLSCSPISGHRSVSWYQQTPGQGLQFLFEYFSETQRNKGNFPGRFSGRQFSNSRSEMNVSTLELGDSALYLCASRDGTGLNEQYFGPGTRLTVT.

V and J are TRBV7-9 and TRBJ2-7, with D tentatively TRBD2 (5 bases). This CDR3 spans 12 amino acids. Germline-derived CDR1 and CDR2 are SEHNR and FQNEAQ (reference sequence). V lost 1 base and J lost 9, with 10 bases in between. CDR3 sequence reads: CASSLDRGRQYF. CDR3 nucleotide sequence: TGTGCCAGCAGCTTAGACCGAGGGCGGCAGTACTTC.

This clonotype has only a few counts. The CDR3 nucleotides read TGTGCCAGCTCACCACGTGCAGGGCCGGATACGCAGTATTTT. Its translation is CASSPRAGPDTQYF. The V gene is TRBV18, the J gene TRBJ2-3; perhaps TRBD1 as D (5 bases). V was shortened by 1 base and J by 6 bases, with 11 bases between the two germline ends. CDR1 and CDR2 (germline): KGHSH, LQKENI. There are 14 residues in the CDR3.

The chain uses TRBV4-1 and TRBJ2-2; unclear D gene. V lost 4 bases and J lost 0, with 3 bases in between. The CDR3 runs to 13 residues. Germline lookup yields CDR1 MGHRA and CDR2 YSYEKL. DNA of the CDR3: TGCGCCAGCAGCCTGGCGAACACCGGGGAGCTGTTTTTT. Translating gives CASSLANTGELFF.

This rearrangement joins TRBV29-1 to TRBJ1-5; 9 positions agree with TRBD1. This CDR3 spans 15 amino acids. Losses at the gene ends were 4 bases for V and 9 bases for J; bases not matched to a gene: 13. Germline CDR1 SQVTM, CDR2 ANQGSEA. The CDR3 DNA is TGCAGCGTTGTTTTGGAGGGGACAGGGTCTCGGCCCCAGCATTTT. Residues: CSVVLEGTGSRPQHF.

This rearrangement joins TRBV29-1 to TRBJ2-2; 8 nucleotides line up with TRBD2. The V gene end was trimmed by 7 bases and the J gene end by 4 bases; junction bases not matched to a gene: 11. The CDR3 loop spans 15 amino acids. CDR1 is SQVTM, CDR2 ANQGSEA, per germline. CDR3 nucleotides: TGCAGCGCCCACGGGGGGGCCAGGGCCACCGGGGAGCTGTTTTTT. It encodes CSAHGGARATGELFF.

The genes are TRBV7-3 and TRBJ2-1, with 11 bases matching TRBD2. J gave up 1 base and V 2 bases, and 1 base lay outside the gene matches. Germline lookup yields CDR1 SGHTA and CDR2 FQGTGA. The CDR3 loop spans 16 amino acids. The CDR3 DNA reads as TGTGCCAGCAGCTTACTAGCGGGGGGATCCTACAATGAGCAGTTCTTC. This gives the protein CASSLLAGGSYNEQFF.

This clonotype is labeled as large (0.1 to 1%). The chain recombines TRBV29-1 with TRBJ2-1; the match to TRBD2 covers 8 bases. This CDR3 spans 13 amino acids. CDR1 and CDR2 from the germline V gene are SQVTM and ANQGSEA. With 6 bases clipped from V and 4 bases from J, the junction kept 5 bases outside the gene matches. This CDR3 is CSVELAGYNEQFF. The DNA for the CDR3 is TGCAGCGTGGAGCTAGCGGGTTACAATGAGCAGTTCTTC.

This clonotype was picked up a small number of times. The chain carries TRBV5-6 and TRBJ1-1; a possible D gene is TRBD1 (5 bases). V lost 4 bases, J lost 5 bases, and 15 bases lay in between. Germline V lookup: CDR1 SGHDT, CDR2 YYEEEE. The CDR3 has 14 amino acids. DNA for the CDR3: TGTGCCAGCAGCCACCGCGGGGCGCGAACTGAAGCTTTCTTT. The encoded protein is CASSHRGARTEAFF.

The chain carries TRBV19 and TRBJ2-2; perhaps TRBD1 as D (7 bases). Per germline, CDR1 LNHDA and CDR2 SQIVND (reference sequence). This CDR3 is built from 16 residues. Trimming left V 4 bases short and J 2 bases short, with 14 bases between. The CDR3 here is CASSTRGTANTGELFF. CDR3 nucleotide sequence: TGTGCCAGTAGTACCCGGGGGACAGCCAACACCGGGGAGCTGTTTTTT.

In its sample, this clonotype was seen a few times. The CDR3 spells CASSPRDYYEQYF. The CDR3 DNA sequence: TGTGCCAGCAGCCCGAGGGACTACTACGAGCAGTACTTC. The J gene is TRBJ2-7, the V gene TRBV7-9; TRBD2 matches 7 bases. Germline assignment: CDR1 SEHNR and CDR2 FQNEAQ (reference sequence). V was clipped by 5 bases and J by 3 bases; unmatched bases: 4. The CDR3 is 13 residues long.

V is TRBV25-1 and J is TRBJ2-1, with D possibly matching TRBD2 (6 bases). The CDR3 length is 14 residues. The germline V gene encodes CDR1 MGHDK and CDR2 SYGVNS. The V end was cut by 6 bases, the J end by 5 bases, with 14 bases between. The CDR3 spells CASSPGGLNNEQFF. The DNA of the CDR3 is TGTGCCAGCAGCCCCGGGGGACTTAACAATGAGCAGTTCTTC.

This clonotype was observed at least ten times. V is TRBV6-5 and J is TRBJ1-3; D is unclear. Trimming took off 0 bases at V and 1 base at J, with 7 bases between the two ends. The CDR3 totals 15 residues. CDR1 and CDR2 from the germline V gene are MNHEY and SVGAGI. CDR3 in amino acids: CASSYSSRSGNTIYF. CDR3 in DNA: TGTGCCAGCAGTTACTCGAGTCGATCTGGAAACACCATATATTTT.

The CDR3 sequence is CASSIEPGTGYTF. DNA for the CDR3: TGTGCCAGTAGTATAGAACCAGGGACCGGCTACACCTTC. The chain carries TRBV19 and TRBJ1-2; maybe TRBD1 (5 bases). Trimming left V 0 bases short and J 8 bases short, with 10 bases between. Germline assignment: CDR1 LNHDA and CDR2 SQIVND (reference sequence). This CDR3 has 13 residues.

This clonotype was seen more than once but under ten times. V is TRBV3-1 and J is TRBJ2-7, with unresolved D. The V and J ends lost 1 base and 6 bases respectively, with 7 bases between them. The CDR3 has 12 amino acids. CDR1 and CDR2 from the germline V gene are LGHDT and YNNKEL (reference sequence). CDR3 DNA sequence: TGTGCCAGCAGCCAAGTTTCGGGCGAGCAGTACTTC. This translates into CASSQVSGEQYF.